The clone carrying this TCR beta chain was counted between two and nine times. These data originate in a study of T cells in Graves' hyperthyroidism and ophthalmopathy. Calling Graves' hyperthyroidism stable meant ophthalmopathy did not progress within 18 months. RNA transcripts provided the source from which TCR beta CDR3 regions were amplified. The TCR CDR3 first-round RT-PCR relied on the HTBI primer set. TCRdb reprocessed the multiplex PCR reads via MiXCR and lists one record per CDR3 protein. The profile covers hundreds of thousands of distinct CDR3 sequences, with around 15% appearing a single time and around 3.9% taken by the ten largest. Trimming stripped 8 bases from V and 3 bases from J, with 8 bases between. Per the germline V gene, CDR1 is MNHEY and CDR2 is SVGEGT. There are 12 residues in the CDR3.

This receptor was obtained from a woman in her 30s with Graves' hyperthyroidism. The chain recombines TRBV6-2 or TRBV6-3 with TRBJ2-1, with D possibly TRBD2 on 5 matching bases. What was sequenced was blood. CDR3 loop: CASAGSYNEQFF. As DNA, the CDR3 is TGTGCCAGCGCGGGCAGCTACAATGAGCAGTTCTTC.